This is a list of T cell receptor beta chains from one sample in a study of T-cell reconstitution after alpha-beta-depleted transplantation in children. Using its own MiXCR run on the PCR reads, TCRdb lists one record per CDR3 protein. The sample has about 440,000 distinct CDR3 sequences; about 45% are singletons. This material consisted of PBMCs, taken before TCRalphabeta/CD19-depleted stem cell transplant. Receptors were obtained from a girl aged 2-10 years with aplastic anemia, due to receive a stem cell transplant. Each CDR3 is given with its conserved first and last residue. The D gene is left open where the match is weak. Not every row has a clone size; where given, it reads once, few, many or a size class.

abundance: NA; j_gene: TRBJ2-6; v_gene: TRBV7-9; len: 16; d_gene: TRBD1; CDR3aa: CASSRTGGSGANVLTF; CDR3nt: TGTGCCAGCAGCCGGACAGGGGGCTCTGGGGCCAACGTCCTGACTTTC
abundance: few; j_gene: TRBJ2-3; v_gene: TRBV5-6; len: 15; d_gene: NA; CDR3aa: CASSPRSGGTDTQYF; CDR3nt: TGTGCCAGCAGCCCCCGGAGTGGAGGCACAGATACGCAGTATTTT
abundance: NA; j_gene: TRBJ1-1; v_gene: TRBV5-1; len: 15; d_gene: NA; CDR3aa: CASSFSGNADTEAFF; CDR3nt: TGCGCCAGCAGCTTCTCCGGGAACGCGGACACTGAAGCTTTCTTT
abundance: few; j_gene: TRBJ2-7; v_gene: TRBV28; len: 16; d_gene: TRBD1; CDR3aa: CASSPRGGGSSYEQYF; CDR3nt: TGTGCCAGCAGTCCGCGAGGGGGCGGTAGCTCCTACGAGCAGTACTTC
abundance: NA; j_gene: TRBJ1-4; v_gene: TRBV28; len: 14; d_gene: NA; CDR3aa: CASSFSRGGEKLFF; CDR3nt: TGTGCCAGCAGTTTTAGCCGGGGGGGTGAAAAACTGTTTTTT
abundance: NA; j_gene: TRBJ2-2; v_gene: TRBV13; len: 16; d_gene: NA; CDR3aa: CASSSERGRDTGELFF; CDR3nt: TGTGCCAGCAGCTCCGAAAGGGGTCGGGACACCGGGGAGCTGTTTTTT
abundance: NA; j_gene: TRBJ2-3; v_gene: TRBV5-1; len: 15; d_gene: NA; CDR3aa: CASSLEAGNSDTQYF; CDR3nt: TGCGCCAGCAGCTTGGAGGCGGGGAATTCAGATACGCAGTATTTT
abundance: NA; j_gene: TRBJ2-7; v_gene: TRBV20-1; len: 13; d_gene: TRBD2; CDR3aa: CSVPGRAAYEQYF; CDR3nt: TGCAGCGTGCCAGGGAGGGCCGCCTACGAGCAGTACTTC
abundance: many; j_gene: TRBJ2-1; v_gene: TRBV12-3/TRBV12-4; len: 13; d_gene: NA; CDR3aa: CASLGSSYNEQFF; CDR3nt: TGTGCCAGCCTTGGGAGCTCCTACAATGAGCAGTTCTTC
abundance: NA; j_gene: TRBJ2-3; v_gene: TRBV7-3; len: 15; d_gene: TRBD2; CDR3aa: CASSLGGFHTDTQYF; CDR3nt: TGTGCCAGCAGCTTGGGGGGGTTTCACACAGATACGCAGTATTTT
abundance: many; j_gene: TRBJ1-1; v_gene: TRBV7-3; len: 14; d_gene: NA; CDR3aa: CASSLGGGTAEAFF; CDR3nt: TGTGCCAGCAGCCTTGGAGGAGGGACCGCTGAAGCTTTCTTT